Detailed here is one TCR beta chain. Its matching antigen is unknown. In the same sample, other DNA sequences code for this CDR3. Germline V gene sequence: CDR1 SGHNT, CDR2 YENEEA. The CDR3 length is 12 residues. V lost 5 bases and J lost 2, with 3 bases in between. The sample is drawn from a study of shared clonotypes between healthy human individuals. Study-wide context: There were three CD4 naive, three CD4 memory, two CD8 naive and one CD8 memory plates per donor.

Notes on the study in general: Rarefaction showed sorted-subset sequencing was incomplete despite large depth. Among donors, sharing of clonotypes was expected to be affected by sequencing depth.

Naive CD8 cells, CD45RO-negative and positively selected for CCR7, excluded terminally differentiated effector memory CD45RA+ cells. Repertoires were generated with immunoSEQ multiplex PCR, while TCRdb's copy carries only in-frame clones and drops some. The sample lists roughly 2 million clones; approximately 94% were seen once. Material: naive CD8+ T cells sorted from blood. The sequence derives from a man in his late teens or twenties in good health. The V gene is TRBV11-3, the J gene TRBJ2-2; D remains ambiguous. CDR3 loop: CASSLNTGELFF. The DNA for the CDR3 is TGTGCCAGCAGCCTTAACACCGGGGAGCTGTTTTTT.